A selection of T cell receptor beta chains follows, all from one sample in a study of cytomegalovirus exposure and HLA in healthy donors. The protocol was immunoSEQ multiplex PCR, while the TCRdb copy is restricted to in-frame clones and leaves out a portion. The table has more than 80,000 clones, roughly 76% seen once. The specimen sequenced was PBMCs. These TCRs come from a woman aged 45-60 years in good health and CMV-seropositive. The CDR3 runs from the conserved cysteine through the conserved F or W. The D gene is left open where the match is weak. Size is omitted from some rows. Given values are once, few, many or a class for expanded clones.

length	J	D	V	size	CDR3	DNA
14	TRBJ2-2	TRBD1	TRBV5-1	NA	CASRGQGATGELFF	TGCGCCTCCAGGGGACAGGGGGCGACCGGGGAGCTGTTTTTT
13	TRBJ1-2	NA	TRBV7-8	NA	CASSLATNYGYTF	TGTGCCAGCAGCTTAGCCACTAACTATGGCTACACCTTC
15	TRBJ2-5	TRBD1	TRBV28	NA	CASSLSGQGNMAQYF	TGTGCCAGCAGTTTAAGCGGACAGGGCAATATGGCCCAGTACTTC
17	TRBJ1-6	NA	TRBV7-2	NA	CASSLNVAGPNNSPLHF	TGTGCCAGCAGCTTAAACGTGGCGGGGCCTAATAATTCACCCCTCCACTTT
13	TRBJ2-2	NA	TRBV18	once	CASSPFDTGELFF	TGTGCCAGCTCACCATTCGACACCGGGGAGCTGTTTTTT
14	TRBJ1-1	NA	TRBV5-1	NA	CASSFQGGETEAFF	TGCGCCAGCAGCTTTCAGGGAGGTGAGACTGAAGCTTTCTTT
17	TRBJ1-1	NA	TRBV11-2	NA	CASSLRAQGSHLAEAFF	TGTGCCAGCAGCTTAAGAGCCCAGGGATCTCATCTAGCTGAAGCTTTCTTT
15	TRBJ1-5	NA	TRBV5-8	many	CASSPDGASNQPQHF	TGTGCCAGCAGCCCAGATGGGGCGAGCAATCAGCCCCAGCATTTT
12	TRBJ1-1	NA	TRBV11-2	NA	CASSFRNTEAFF	TGTGCCAGCAGCTTTAGGAACACTGAAGCTTTCTTT
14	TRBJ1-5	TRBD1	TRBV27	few	CASSPRGSNQPQHF	TGTGCCAGCAGTCCCAGGGGGAGCAATCAGCCCCAGCATTTT
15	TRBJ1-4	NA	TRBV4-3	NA	CASSQDMQWNEKLFF	TGCGCCAGCAGCCAAGACATGCAGTGGAATGAAAAACTGTTTTTT
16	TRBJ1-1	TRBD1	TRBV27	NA	CASSTSTQGVERRAFF	TGTGCCAGCAGTACCTCCACCCAGGGGGTAGAGAGAAGAGCTTTCTTT